Each of the 4 T cell receptor beta chains below was sequenced from the same sample in a study of OX40 agonist ivuxolimab in advanced cancers. Sequenced by immunoSEQ multiplex PCR; TCRdb stores in-frame clones only, minus some. This table holds more than 35,000 clones, less than 90% found once. The source material was CD4+ or CD8+ T cells sorted from blood, sampled in a trial of the OX40 agonist ivuxolimab. The receptors shown here come from an adult with an advanced solid tumor such as melanoma, head and neck, liver or kidney cancer.

The chain combines TRBV6-5 with TRBJ1-1; no firm D call. The germline V gene encodes CDR1 MNHEY and CDR2 SVGAGI. V was pared by 6 bases and J by 1 base, with 12 bases between. The CDR3 is 14 amino acids. CDR3 DNA sequence: TGTGCCAGCAGCCCGGCGGAGAGGAACACTGAAGCTTTCTTT. It codes for CASSPAERNTEAFF.

This chain uses TRBV7-9 with TRBJ1-1, with D perhaps TRBD1 (5 bases). There are 14 residues in the CDR3. V lost 5 bases, J lost 3 bases, and 13 bases lay in between. The germline CDR1 and CDR2 sequences are SEHNR and FQNEAQ (reference sequence). CDR3 loop: CASSRLGGYTEAFF. CDR3 nucleotide sequence: TGTGCCAGCAGCCGATTGGGGGGGTACACTGAAGCTTTCTTT.

This clone has more than one count but fewer than ten. The chain couples TRBV5-1 to TRBJ2-5; tentatively, D is TRBD2 (6 bases). Germline assignment: CDR1 SGHRS and CDR2 YFSETQ. This CDR3 comprises 15 residues. V shed 4 bases and J shed 3 bases, with 16 bases lying between them. CDR3 amino acids: CASSVLGGSEETQYF. CDR3 coding DNA: TGCGCCAGCAGCGTGCTCGGGGGTTCCGAAGAGACCCAGTACTTC.

The chain joins TRBV19 to TRBJ2-3, with 9 nucleotides matching TRBD1. The CDR3 covers 15 residues. Losses at the gene ends were 5 bases for V and 5 bases for J; bases not matched to a gene: 8. The germline gives CDR1 LNHDA, CDR2 SQIVND (reference sequence). CDR3 in amino acids: CASSSDRGERDTQYF. The CDR3 DNA follows: TGTGCCAGTAGTTCGGACAGGGGTGAACGAGATACGCAGTATTTT.